The source of this T cell receptor (beta chain) is a study of blood T cell repertoires in COVID-19. Study-level background: The United States, Italy and Spain were the sources of the acute and convalescent COVID-19 samples. T cells, B-cell-depleted T cells, or PBMCs provided the cDNA or gDNA that served as material.

Per the original methods: Amplified reference gene primers provided the basis for estimating nucleated cell counts. Data came from immunoSEQ multiplex PCR; TCRdb stores just in-frame clones and leaves some out. That table is the source of V, J and clone size, and D and trimming were worked out from the DNA. The sample lists 100,000 to 150,000 clones; about 89% were seen once. The CDR3 contains 17 residues. Germline loops: CDR1 MDHEN, CDR2 SYDVKM. J gave up 5 bases and V 6 bases, and 15 bases lay outside the gene matches. A Seattle source enrolled patients during active infection and followed them longitudinally.

The V call is TRBV28, the J call TRBJ2-5, with 10 bases fitting TRBD1. Sequenced: peripheral blood. This sequence originates from a woman aged 70-85 years with COVID-19, enrolled during active disease. CDR3 loop: CASSPGGTGAFLETQYF. Here the CDR3 DNA reads TGTGCCAGCAGCCCTGGGGGGACAGGGGCGTTCTTGGAGACCCAGTACTTC.